This T cell receptor beta chain was profiled in a study of vaccination and CD4 T cells after COVID-19. Study in general: Post-COVID draws followed diagnosis by a median roughly 99 days (range 35 to 161).

Sequencing of cultured CD4+ T cell DNA used the Oncomine TCR Beta short-read assay. Via MiXCR, TCRdb re-called the PCR reads, giving one row per CDR3 protein. This table holds about 12,000 distinct CDR3 sequences, roughly 80% found once. The treatment was: approximately 11-day PBMC culture with coronavirus spike peptide pools or control peptides (ViraFEST assay). Dates of positive PCR ran from March to December 2020, before US Alpha, Beta and Delta variants. In its sample, this clonotype was seen a few times. The antigen remains unidentified. The CDR3 covers 15 residues. The ends were cut back, 3 bases at V and 2 bases at J, with 14 bases in the middle. Germline V gives CDR1 SGHTA, CDR2 FQGNSA.

The sequenced sample was CD4+ T cells from blood, cultured in vitro. The chain combines TRBV7-2 with TRBJ2-7, with D possibly matching TRBD2 (6 bases). The TCR originated in a human donor who had recovered from COVID-19. The CDR3 region has the DNA TGTGCCAGCAGCTTGCTGGGGGACTTTACCTACGAGCAGTACTTC. It codes for CASSLLGDFTYEQYF.